One sample yielded the 8 T cell receptor beta chains listed below, sequenced in a study of blood T cell repertoires in COVID-19. Here immunoSEQ multiplex PCR was the method, and the copy in TCRdb shows in-frame clones only, minus some. The sample lists some 25,000 clones, around 86% occurring once. Sequences were obtained from peripheral blood. The source of these receptors is a man in his 70s with acute or convalescent COVID-19.

The chain has TRBV3-1 (or the pseudogene TRBV3-2) and TRBJ1-6; no firm D call. Germline V gene lookup returns CDR1 LGHDT and CDR2 YNNKEL (reference sequence). V lost 0 bases and J 2 bases, leaving 5 bases between the germline ends. The CDR3 has 15 residues. CDR3 coding DNA: TGTGCCAGCAGCCAAGACCTTGCCTATAATTCACCCCTCCACTTT. Its translation is CASSQDLAYNSPLHF.

The rearrangement uses TRBV5-6 and TRBJ2-7, with D possibly matching TRBD2 (7 bases). The ends were cut back, 2 bases at V and 1 base at J, with 13 bases in the middle. Per the germline V gene, CDR1 is SGHDT and CDR2 is YYEEEE. This CDR3 has 15 amino acids. CDR3 coding DNA: TGTGCCAGCAGCTTTGCGGGGGCTAATTCCTACGAGCAGTACTTC. Translated: CASSFAGANSYEQYF.

The gene calls are TRBV24-1 and TRBJ1-4; 7 positions agree with TRBD1. Germline lookup yields CDR1 KGHDR and CDR2 SFDVKD. This CDR3 is built from 15 residues. With 4 bases clipped from V and 8 bases from J, the junction kept 9 bases outside the gene matches. The CDR3, as DNA: TGTGCCACCAGTGACCCCACAGGGGTTGGAGAAAAACTGTTTTTT. Translation: CATSDPTGVGEKLFF.

The V call is TRBV7-2, the J call TRBJ2-5, with 10 positions matching TRBD2. The CDR3 is 14 amino acids. Trimming removed 5 bases from V and 5 bases from J; junction bases left unmatched: 5. In germline, CDR1 is SGHTA, CDR2 FQGNSA. CDR3 protein: CASSPSGRGETQYF. CDR3 nucleotide sequence: TGTGCCAGCAGCCCTAGCGGGAGAGGGGAGACCCAGTACTTC.

The chain recombines TRBV5-5 with TRBJ1-4; TRBD1 matches 7 bases. This CDR3 contains 14 residues. CDR1 SGHKS and CDR2 YYEKEE come from the germline V gene (reference sequence). V lost 0 bases to trimming and J lost 8 bases; unmatched junction nucleotides: 4. CDR3 nucleotide sequence: TGTGCCAGCAGCTTGGGTGACAGGGCAGAAAAACTGTTTTTT. Its translation is CASSLGDRAEKLFF.

This rearrangement joins TRBV7-9 to TRBJ1-1; D perhaps matches TRBD1 (5 bases). V was trimmed by 8 bases and J by 0 bases, leaving 13 bases between them. This CDR3 region has 14 residues. Germline V gives CDR1 SEHNR, CDR2 FQNEAQ (reference sequence). CDR3 sequence reads: CASAAGTLNTEAFF. The CDR3 region has the DNA TGTGCCAGCGCGGCGGGGACTCTGAACACTGAAGCTTTCTTT.

In this sample, this clone turned up once. The V call is TRBV7-2, the J call TRBJ2-3; D possibly corresponds to TRBD2 (6 bases). Germline lookup yields CDR1 SGHTA and CDR2 FQGNSA. Trimming cost V 4 bases and J 4 bases, with 15 bases left between them. The CDR3 has 15 amino acids. The CDR3 coding sequence is TGTGCCAGCAGCTCCGGGGGAATGGGGGCAGATACGCAGTATTTT. Its translation: CASSSGGMGADTQYF.

This chain joins TRBV6-4 and TRBJ2-1; 9 bases align to TRBD2. Losses at the gene ends were 4 bases for V and 9 bases for J; bases not matched to a gene: 7. CDR1 and CDR2 (germline): MRHNA, SNTAGT. The CDR3 consists of 14 residues. The CDR3 DNA reads TGTGCCAGCAGTGTAATAGCGGGAGAGGCTGAGCAGTTCTTC. Translating gives CASSVIAGEAEQFF.